The entry that follows covers one T cell receptor beta chain sequence. Its antigen is as yet unknown. These data belong to a study of response to subunit inactivated influenza vaccine. MiXCR, run by TCRdb on the RT-PCR reads, gives a single entry per CDR3 protein. The table shows some 500,000 distinct CDR3 sequences, with 25% occurring only once. Overall study findings and caveats: Authors suggested few new T cells are recruited by each seasonal influenza vaccination.

Germline CDR1 reads SQVTM; CDR2 reads ANQGSEA. The CDR3 extends over 15 amino acids. Trimming left V 7 bases short and J 4 bases short, with 22 bases between. The TCR was taken from a man aged 45 to 65 who received an inactivated influenza vaccine. The sequencing here drew on CD4+ T cells sorted from PBMCs, taken around 5 days after vaccination. The chain is built from TRBV29-1 and TRBJ2-5; D tentatively reads TRBD1 or TRBD2 (5 bases each). In DNA, the CDR3 is TGCAGCGCCCTGGCTGGGGGTCCTAGCCCAGAGACCCAGTACTTC. This translates into CSALAGGPSPETQYF.